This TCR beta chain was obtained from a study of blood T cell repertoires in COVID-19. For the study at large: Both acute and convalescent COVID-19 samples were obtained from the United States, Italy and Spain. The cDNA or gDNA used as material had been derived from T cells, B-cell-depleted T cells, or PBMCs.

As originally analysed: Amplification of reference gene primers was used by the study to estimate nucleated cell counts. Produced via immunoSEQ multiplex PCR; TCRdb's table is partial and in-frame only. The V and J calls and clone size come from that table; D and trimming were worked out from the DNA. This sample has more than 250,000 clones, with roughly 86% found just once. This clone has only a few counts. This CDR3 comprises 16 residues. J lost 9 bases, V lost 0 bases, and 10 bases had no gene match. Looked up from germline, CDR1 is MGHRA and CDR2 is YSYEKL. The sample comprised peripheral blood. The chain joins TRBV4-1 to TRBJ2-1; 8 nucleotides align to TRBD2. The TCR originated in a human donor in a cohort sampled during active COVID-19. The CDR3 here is CASSQDRAGDSIEQFF. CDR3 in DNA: TGCGCCAGCAGCCAAGATCGAGCGGGGGACTCGATTGAGCAGTTCTTC.